This T cell receptor beta chain is drawn from a study of T cell repertoires in cytomegalovirus infection. Study background: Matching HLA type and CMV infection were both indicated by public TCR beta signatures.

As for this clonotype: Its antigen is unknown.

The study, taken as a whole, reports: Dominating the ex vivo response were TCR beta clonotypes that were CMV-specific and HLA-C-restricted. Identification of carriers of CMV plus the relevant HLA was performed using cumulative public TCR beta family frequency.

A single record per CDR3 protein comes from TCRdb applying MiXCR to the reads. The repertoire includes around 100,000 distinct CDR3 sequences, 16% of them detected once, and 8% sits in the top ten. The ends lost 5 bases at V and 4 bases at J; junction bases unmatched: 6. CDR1 is SGHVS, CDR2 FQNEAQ, per germline. This CDR3 has 15 amino acids. This sequence joins TRBV7-8 and TRBJ2-5; TRBD2 agrees at 11 bases. The sequenced sample consisted of PBMCs. This TCR was recovered from a human donor in good health (CMV status not recorded). Some clones in this sample may be carry-over from other donors' samples. CDR3 DNA sequence: TGTGCCAGCAGCAATAGCGGGGGGGCGGGAGAGACCCAGTACTTC. This encodes CASSNSGGAGETQYF.